The 13 T cell receptor beta chains listed next were all sequenced from one sample in a study of blood T cell repertoires in COVID-19. Repertoires were generated with immunoSEQ multiplex PCR, while TCRdb's copy carries only in-frame clones and drops some. The table records over 200,000 clones, around 90% of them present only once. The sample taken for sequencing was PBMCs or T cells enriched from blood (not recorded which). The receptors stem from a human donor in a cohort exposed to, infected with or recovered from COVID-19 (not recorded which). The donor label of this sample is uncertain.

This chain connects TRBV10-3 to TRBJ1-4; D is perhaps TRBD1 (6 bases). There are 15 residues in the CDR3. Trimming took 3 bases from V and 6 from J, leaving 14 bases between them. Germline CDR1 ENHRY, CDR2 SYGVKD. The CDR3 sequence: CAISDPGTRYEKLFF. In nucleotides, the CDR3 is TGTGCCATCAGTGACCCCGGGACACGATATGAAAAACTGTTTTTT.

J is TRBJ2-2 and V is TRBV5-5, with 7 bases fitting TRBD1. V lost 0 bases and J lost 1; bases outside the gene matches: 9. Per germline, CDR1 SGHKS and CDR2 YYEKEE (reference sequence). This CDR3 region has 18 residues. CDR3 residues: CASSLAAPGQLNTGELFF. CDR3 in DNA: TGTGCCAGCAGCTTGGCGGCACCGGGACAGTTGAACACCGGGGAGCTGTTTTTT.

The chain recombines TRBV12-3 or TRBV12-4 with TRBJ1-1, with D possibly TRBD1 on 6 matching bases. The germline V and J ends were trimmed by 5 bases and 4 bases, with 11 bases remaining between them. The CDR3 consists of 13 residues. The CDR3 DNA sequence: TGTGCCAGCAGTAGATCACAGGGCACTGAAGCTTTCTTT. This codes for CASSRSQGTEAFF.

The chain uses TRBV27 and TRBJ1-2; TRBD1 might be the D (5 bases). V gave up 6 bases and J gave up 0 bases, with 20 bases separating them. Germline CDR1 reads MNHEY; CDR2 reads SMNVEV (reference sequence). The CDR3 runs to 17 residues. The CDR3 DNA reads as TGTGCCAGCAGAGGTCGGGGGAGGCCACCAGCTAACTATGGCTACACCTTC. Translation gives CASRGRGRPPANYGYTF.

The chain combines TRBV11-2 with TRBJ1-1; D is perhaps TRBD1 (5 bases). CDR1 is SGHAT, CDR2 FQNNGV, per germline. V was shortened by 4 bases and J by 3 bases, with 9 bases between the two germline ends. This CDR3 has 13 residues. In nucleotides, the CDR3 is TGTGCCAGCAGCTCAGCAGGGTACACTGAAGCTTTCTTT. This codes for CASSSAGYTEAFF.

This sequence joins TRBV5-1 and TRBJ2-5; tentatively, D is TRBD2 (6 bases). Germline CDR1 reads SGHRS; CDR2 reads YFSETQ. The CDR3 contains 12 residues. V was trimmed by 4 bases and J by 5 bases, leaving 9 bases between them. CDR3 residues: CASSKAGETQYF. The DNA for the CDR3 is TGCGCCAGCAGCAAGGCGGGGGAGACCCAGTACTTC.

The chain employs TRBV5-4 and TRBJ2-2, with 8 bases lining up with TRBD1. V gave up 2 bases and J gave up 2 bases; unmatched junction bases: 5. CDR3 length: 16 amino acids. The V gene's germline CDR1 is SGHNT and CDR2 YYREEE (reference sequence). CDR3 region: CASSFPGTGNTGELFF. The CDR3 DNA sequence: TGTGCCAGCAGCTTCCCCGGGACAGGTAACACCGGGGAGCTGTTTTTT.

CDR3 region: CASKRGLGSPLHF. CDR3 nucleotides: TGTGCCAGCAAAAGGGGGCTAGGTTCACCCCTCCACTTT. The chain links TRBV6-5 to TRBJ1-6; 7 nucleotides match TRBD1. With 7 bases clipped from V and 9 bases from J, the junction kept 6 bases outside the gene matches. The CDR3 covers 13 residues. Germline assignment: CDR1 MNHEY and CDR2 SVGAGI.

J is TRBJ1-1 and V is TRBV14; TRBD1 matches 12 bases. The CDR3 is 20 amino acids. Germline lookup yields CDR1 SGHDN and CDR2 FVKESK. The ends lost 4 bases at V and 5 bases at J; junction bases unmatched: 20. In DNA form, the CDR3 reads TGTGCCAGCAGCCTCCAATTTAGGACGGGACAGGGGGCGAGGGGGACTGAAGCTTTCTTT. The encoded protein is CASSLQFRTGQGARGTEAFF. Together with reference TRBV14 and TRBJ1-1, the CDR3 gives the full variable domain: EAGVTQFPSHSVIEKGQTVTLRCDPISGHDNLYWYRRVMGKEIKFLLHFVKESKQDESGMPNNRFLAERTGGTYSTLKVQPAELEDSGVYFCASSLQFRTGQGARGTEAFFGQGTRLTVV.

This clone was picked up one time. This sequence joins TRBV11-2 and TRBJ1-2, with D perhaps TRBD1 (5 bases). Germline-derived CDR1 and CDR2 are SGHAT and FQNNGV. Trimming cost V 5 bases and J 0 bases, with 10 bases left between them. The CDR3 sequence is 14 residues long. The CDR3 nucleotides are TGTGCCAGCAGCCCCCAGACAGCTAACTATGGCTACACCTTC. Protein product: CASSPQTANYGYTF.

The chain is built from TRBV27 and TRBJ1-1; the D gene is possibly TRBD1 (6 bases). This CDR3 region has 14 residues. Trimming took off 4 bases at V and 1 base at J, with 10 bases between the two ends. CDR1 and CDR2 from the germline V gene are MNHEY and SMNVEV (reference sequence). The CDR3 region has the DNA TGTGCCAGCAGTTCACCGGGACAGAACACTGAAGCTTTCTTT. This encodes CASSSPGQNTEAFF.

The rearrangement uses TRBV2 and TRBJ1-5; a weak D match, TRBD1 (5 bases). Germline CDR1 reads SNHLY; CDR2 reads FYNNEI. This CDR3 is 14 amino acids long. V was shortened by 7 bases and J by 0 bases, with 10 bases between the two germline ends. In DNA, the CDR3 is TGTGCCAGCAATGGGGCTTATAGCAATCAGCCCCAGCATTTT. This encodes CASNGAYSNQPQHF. Looking up the rest from reference TRBV2 and TRBJ1-5 gives the full variable domain: EPEVTQTPSHQVTQMGQEVILRCVPISNHLYFYWYRQILGQKVEFLVSFYNNEISEKSEIFDDQFSVERPDGSNFTLKIRSTKLEDSAMYFCASNGAYSNQPQHFGDGTRLSIL.

J is TRBJ1-1 and V is TRBV11-2; D not resolved. Germline assignment: CDR1 SGHAT and CDR2 FQNNGV. This CDR3 contains 13 residues. The V end lost 6 bases, the J end lost 5 bases, and 13 bases lay between the germline ends. The CDR3 sequence is CASSPLSRTEAFF. In nucleotides, the CDR3 is TGTGCCAGCAGTCCCCTCTCGAGGACTGAAGCTTTCTTT.